This T cell receptor (beta chain) was recorded in a study of blood T cell repertoires in COVID-19. On the study more broadly: Samples of COVID-19 (acute and convalescent) were obtained from the United States, Italy and Spain. In each case, the material was cDNA or gDNA derived from T cells, B-cell-depleted T cells, or PBMCs.

In the original processing: Amplified reference gene primers provided the basis for estimating nucleated cell counts. Assay used: immunoSEQ multiplex PCR; TCRdb lists only in-frame clones, some missing. V and J calls and clone size follow that table, whereas D and trimming were derived from the DNA. Among around 620,000 clones listed, about nine tenths were seen once. The receptor comes from a woman between 18 and 29 years old with acute or convalescent COVID-19. Sequencing was performed on peripheral blood.

CDR3 protein: CAPGVGPAKNIQYF. The CDR3, as DNA: TGTGCCCCCGGCGTGGGGCCCGCCAAAAACATTCAGTACTTC. The chain links TRBV3-1 (or the pseudogene TRBV3-2) to TRBJ2-4; tentative D call: TRBD1 (5 bases). Germline loops: CDR1 LGHDT, CDR2 YNNKEL (reference sequence). V lost 11 bases and J 1 base, leaving 15 bases between the germline ends. The CDR3 sequence is 14 residues long.